This T cell receptor beta chain was obtained from a study of radiation and T cells in renal cell carcinoma. Whole-study context: Nephrectomy followed 15 Gy stereotactic body radiation by 4 weeks.

Assay: immunoSEQ multiplex PCR; the TCRdb copy retains only in-frame clones and omits some. Of 150,000 to 180,000 clones in the sample, roughly 86% were seen once. The CDR3 is 14 residues long. V lost 3 bases and J lost 2, with 11 bases in between. Per the germline V gene, CDR1 is SGHRS and CDR2 is YFSETQ. Time point in this sample: blood 2 weeks post-SBRT. The treatment denotes: 15 Gy SBRT to primary tumor, nephrectomy 4 weeks later. Regarding this clone: The identical CDR3 is also encoded by other nucleotide sequences in the sample.

The receptor was derived from a woman aged 45-65 years with renal cell carcinoma. This specimen was blood, taken from a patient whose treatment included radiotherapy and nephrectomy. The chain employs TRBV5-1 and TRBJ2-5, with D possibly matching TRBD1 (7 bases). DNA for the CDR3: TGCGCCAGCAGCTGGGGGGACAGTCAAGAGACCCAGTACTTC. It encodes CASSWGDSQETQYF.